The 6 T cell receptor beta chains below all came from one sample that was sequenced in a study of blood T cells in healthy people across ages (dated by TCRdb to about 2015). Receptor amplification or capture employed 5' RACE. The instrument given in TCRdb is Illumina HiSeq 2500. The second PCR ran for about 6 to 12 cycles and used a J-beta primer mix along with a sample-barcoded 5' primer. Starting from the raw public reads, TCRdb applied fastp trimming at Q25, assembled clones with MiXCR and retained in-frame beta chains. Every entry covers one CDR3 protein and lists the most common genes and DNA from its rows. This sample lists about 830,000 distinct CDR3 sequences; 58% were detected once. The ten top clones hold roughly 20% of the sample. Sequencing was carried out using blood. These receptors were taken from a man younger than 45 in good health.

This clonotype was recorded at least ten times. The chain employs TRBV10-3 and TRBJ1-1; D may be TRBD1 (5 bases). The ends were cut back, 4 bases at V and 0 bases at J, with 15 bases in the middle. CDR1 and CDR2 (germline): ENHRY, SYGVKD. The CDR3 contains 16 residues. CDR3 region: CAISGSGGRMNTEAFF. CDR3 DNA: TGTGCCATCAGTGGTTCCGGGGGAAGGATGAACACTGAAGCTTTCTTT.

This clonotype was seen repeatedly, ten times or more. The chain has TRBV20-1 and TRBJ2-7, with TRBD2 matching 7 bases. The CDR3 sequence is 15 residues long. V trimming: 3 bases; J trimming: 0 bases; junction bases outside the gene matches: 8. The germline V gene encodes CDR1 DFQATT and CDR2 SNEGSKA (reference sequence). CDR3 nucleotides: TGCAGTGCTAGCGCGGCAGGACTAGACTCCTACGAGCAGTACTTC. Its translation is CSASAAGLDSYEQYF.

The chain joins TRBV18 to TRBJ1-4; TRBD1 aligns across 10 bases. V was clipped by 0 bases and J by 7 bases; unmatched bases: 8. Germline V gene sequence: CDR1 KGHSH, CDR2 LQKENI. CDR3 length: 17 residues. CDR3 DNA: TGTGCCAGCTCACCACCGGTAATGGGACAGGGGCGTGAAAAACTGTTTTTT. This translates into CASSPPVMGQGREKLFF.

The chain links TRBV5-1 to TRBJ2-3, with 7 bases fitting TRBD1. The V gene's germline CDR1 is SGHRS and CDR2 YFSETQ. J gave up 1 base and V 6 bases, and 8 bases lay outside the gene matches. This CDR3 has 15 amino acids. In DNA, the CDR3 is TGCGCCAGCACCCAGGCAACAGGGGGCACAGATACGCAGTATTTT. Residues: CASTQATGGTDTQYF.

The rearrangement uses TRBV7-2 and TRBJ2-5; D gene unclear. The CDR3 covers 14 residues. Germline CDR1 and CDR2: SGHTA and FQGNSA. V shed 2 bases and J shed 5 bases, with 12 bases lying between them. CDR3 loop: CASSLRTRKETQYF. CDR3 nucleotides: TGTGCCAGCAGCTTAAGGACCAGGAAGGAGACCCAGTACTTC.

This clonotype occurred a few times. The V call is TRBV10-3, the J call TRBJ2-6, with D perhaps matching TRBD1 (6 bases). Trimming took off 10 bases at V and 0 bases at J, with 10 bases between the two ends. The V gene's germline CDR1 is ENHRY and CDR2 SYGVKD. The CDR3 runs to 14 residues. CDR3 nucleotide sequence: TGTGCCACCTGGGACACCTCTGGGGCCAACGTCCTGACTTTC. Amino acid sequence: CATWDTSGANVLTF.